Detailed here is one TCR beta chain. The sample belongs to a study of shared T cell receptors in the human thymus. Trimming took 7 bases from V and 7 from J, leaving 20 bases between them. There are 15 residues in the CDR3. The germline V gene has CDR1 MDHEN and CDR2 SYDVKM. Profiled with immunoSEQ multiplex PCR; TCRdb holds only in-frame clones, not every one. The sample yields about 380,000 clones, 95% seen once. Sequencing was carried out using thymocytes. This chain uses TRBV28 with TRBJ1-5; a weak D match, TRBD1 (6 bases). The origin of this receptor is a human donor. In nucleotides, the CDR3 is TGTGCCAGCACCCTCCGGGGGGCTGCTGGGCAGCCCCAGCATTTT. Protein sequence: CASTLRGAAGQPQHF.